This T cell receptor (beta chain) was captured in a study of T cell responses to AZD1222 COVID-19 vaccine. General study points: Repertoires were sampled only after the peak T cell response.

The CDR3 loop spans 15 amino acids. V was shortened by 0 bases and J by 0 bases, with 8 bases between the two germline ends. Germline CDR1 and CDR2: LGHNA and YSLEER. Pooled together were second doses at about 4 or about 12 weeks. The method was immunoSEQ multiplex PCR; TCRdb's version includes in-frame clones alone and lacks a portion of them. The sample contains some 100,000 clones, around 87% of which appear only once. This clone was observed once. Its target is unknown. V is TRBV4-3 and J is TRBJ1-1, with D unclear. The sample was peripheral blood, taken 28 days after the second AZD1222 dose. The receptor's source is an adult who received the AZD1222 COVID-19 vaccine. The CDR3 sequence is CASSQDLGLNTEAFF. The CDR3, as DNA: TGCGCCAGCAGCCAAGATCTGGGCCTGAACACTGAAGCTTTCTTT.